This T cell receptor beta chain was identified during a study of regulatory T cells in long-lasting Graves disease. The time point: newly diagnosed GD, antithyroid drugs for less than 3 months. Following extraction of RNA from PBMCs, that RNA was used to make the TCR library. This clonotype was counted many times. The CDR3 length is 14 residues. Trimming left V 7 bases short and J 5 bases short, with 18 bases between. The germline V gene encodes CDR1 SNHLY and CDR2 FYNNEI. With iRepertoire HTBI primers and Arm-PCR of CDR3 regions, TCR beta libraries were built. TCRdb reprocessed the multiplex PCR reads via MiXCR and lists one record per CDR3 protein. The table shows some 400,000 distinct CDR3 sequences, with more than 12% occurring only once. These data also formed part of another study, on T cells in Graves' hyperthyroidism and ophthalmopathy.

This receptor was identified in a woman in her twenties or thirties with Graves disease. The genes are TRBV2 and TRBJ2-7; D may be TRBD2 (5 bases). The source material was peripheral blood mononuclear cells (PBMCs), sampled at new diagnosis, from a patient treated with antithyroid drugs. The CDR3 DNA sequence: TGTGCCAGCAATGCGAGGGAAATAAGCCACGAGCAGTACTTC. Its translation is CASNAREISHEQYF.